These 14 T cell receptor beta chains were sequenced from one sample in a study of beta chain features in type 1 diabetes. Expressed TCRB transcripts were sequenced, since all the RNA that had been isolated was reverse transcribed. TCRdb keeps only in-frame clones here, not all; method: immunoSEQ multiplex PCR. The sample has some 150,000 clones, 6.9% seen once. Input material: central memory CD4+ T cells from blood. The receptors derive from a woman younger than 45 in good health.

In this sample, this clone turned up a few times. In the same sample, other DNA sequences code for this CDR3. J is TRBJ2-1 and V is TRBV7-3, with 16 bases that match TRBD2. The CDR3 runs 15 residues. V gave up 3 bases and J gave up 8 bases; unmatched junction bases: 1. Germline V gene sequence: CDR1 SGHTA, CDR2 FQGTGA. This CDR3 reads CASSLGTSGRDEQFF. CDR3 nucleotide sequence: TGTGCCAGCAGCTTGGGGACTAGCGGGAGGGATGAGCAGTTCTTC.

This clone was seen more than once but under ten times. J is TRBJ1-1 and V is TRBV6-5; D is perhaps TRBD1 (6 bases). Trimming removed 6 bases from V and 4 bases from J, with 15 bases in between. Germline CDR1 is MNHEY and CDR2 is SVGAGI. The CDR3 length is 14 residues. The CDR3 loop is CASSLGGFSTEAFF. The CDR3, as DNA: TGTGCCAGCAGCCTAGGGGGATTTAGCACTGAAGCTTTCTTT.

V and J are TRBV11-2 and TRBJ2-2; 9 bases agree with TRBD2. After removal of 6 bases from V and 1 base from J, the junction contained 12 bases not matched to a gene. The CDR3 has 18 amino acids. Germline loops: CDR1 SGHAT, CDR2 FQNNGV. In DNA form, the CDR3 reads TGTGCCAGCAGTCTACCGTATCGACTAGCGGTGAACACCGGGGAGCTGTTTTTT. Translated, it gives CASSLPYRLAVNTGELFF.

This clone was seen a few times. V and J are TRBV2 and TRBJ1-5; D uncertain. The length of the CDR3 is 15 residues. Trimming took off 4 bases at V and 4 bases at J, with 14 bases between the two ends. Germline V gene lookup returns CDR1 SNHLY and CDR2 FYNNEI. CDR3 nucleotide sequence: TGTGCCAGCAGTGGGGTCCTATCTAGTAATCAGCCCCAGCATTTT. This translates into CASSGVLSSNQPQHF. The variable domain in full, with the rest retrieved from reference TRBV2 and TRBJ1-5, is EPEVTQTPSHQVTQMGQEVILRCVPISNHLYFYWYRQILGQKVEFLVSFYNNEISEKSEIFDDQFSVERPDGSNFTLKIRSTKLEDSAMYFCASSGVLSSNQPQHFGDGTRLSIL.

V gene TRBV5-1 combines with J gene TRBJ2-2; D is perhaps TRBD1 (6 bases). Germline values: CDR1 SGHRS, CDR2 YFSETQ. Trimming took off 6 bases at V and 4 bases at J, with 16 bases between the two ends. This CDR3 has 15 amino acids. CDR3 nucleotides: TGCGCCAGCACCTACGGCACCAGGGGCACCGGGGAGCTGTTTTTT. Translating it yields CASTYGTRGTGELFF.

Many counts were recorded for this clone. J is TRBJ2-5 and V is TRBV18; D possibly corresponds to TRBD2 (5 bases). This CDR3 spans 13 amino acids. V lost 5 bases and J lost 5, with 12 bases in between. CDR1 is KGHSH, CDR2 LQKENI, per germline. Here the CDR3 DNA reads TGTGCCAGCTCAGAGCGGTCCGGGGAGACCCAGTACTTC. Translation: CASSERSGETQYF. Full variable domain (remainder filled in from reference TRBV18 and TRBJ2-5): NAGVMQNPRHLVRRRGQEARLRCSPMKGHSHVYWYRQLPEEGLKFMVYLQKENIIDESGMPKERFSAEFPKEGPSILRIQQVVRGDSAAYFCASSERSGETQYFGPGTRLLVL.

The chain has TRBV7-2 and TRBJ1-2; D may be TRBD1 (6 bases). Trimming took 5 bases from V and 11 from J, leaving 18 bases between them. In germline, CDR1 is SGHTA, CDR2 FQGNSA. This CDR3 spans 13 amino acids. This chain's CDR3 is CASSPPGQRGYTF. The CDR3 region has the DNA TGTGCCAGCAGCCCGCCGGGACAACGGGGATACACCTTC.

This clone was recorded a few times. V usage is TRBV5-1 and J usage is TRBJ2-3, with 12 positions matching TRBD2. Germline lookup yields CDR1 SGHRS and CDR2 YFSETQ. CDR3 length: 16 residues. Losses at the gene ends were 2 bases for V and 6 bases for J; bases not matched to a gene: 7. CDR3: CASSFGLAGGHDTQYF. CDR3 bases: TGCGCCAGCAGCTTTGGGCTAGCGGGAGGGCACGATACGCAGTATTTT.

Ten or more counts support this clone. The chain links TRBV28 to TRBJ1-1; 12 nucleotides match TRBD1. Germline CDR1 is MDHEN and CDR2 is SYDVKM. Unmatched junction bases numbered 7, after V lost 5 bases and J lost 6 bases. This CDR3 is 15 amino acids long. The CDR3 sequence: CASSTAGQGAAEAFF. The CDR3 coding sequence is TGTGCCAGCAGTACCGCGGGACAGGGGGCCGCTGAAGCTTTCTTT. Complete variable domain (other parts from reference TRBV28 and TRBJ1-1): DVKVTQSSRYLVKRTGEKVFLECVQDMDHENMFWYRQDPGLGLRLIYFSYDVKMKEKGDIPEGYSVSREKKERFSLILESASTNQTSMYLCASSTAGQGAAEAFFGQGTRLTVV.

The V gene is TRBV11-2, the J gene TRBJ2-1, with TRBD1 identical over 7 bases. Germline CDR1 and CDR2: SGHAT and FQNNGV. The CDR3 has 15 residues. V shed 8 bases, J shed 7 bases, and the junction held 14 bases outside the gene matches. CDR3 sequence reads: CASGMSRAGGNEQFF. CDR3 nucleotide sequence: TGTGCCAGCGGAATGAGCAGGGCAGGGGGTAATGAGCAGTTCTTC.

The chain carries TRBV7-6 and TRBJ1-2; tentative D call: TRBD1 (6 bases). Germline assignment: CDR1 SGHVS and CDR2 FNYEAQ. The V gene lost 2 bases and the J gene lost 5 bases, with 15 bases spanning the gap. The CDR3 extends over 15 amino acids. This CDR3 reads CASSLNQGGTYGYTF. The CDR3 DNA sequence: TGTGCCAGCAGCTTAAATCAAGGGGGTACATATGGCTACACCTTC.

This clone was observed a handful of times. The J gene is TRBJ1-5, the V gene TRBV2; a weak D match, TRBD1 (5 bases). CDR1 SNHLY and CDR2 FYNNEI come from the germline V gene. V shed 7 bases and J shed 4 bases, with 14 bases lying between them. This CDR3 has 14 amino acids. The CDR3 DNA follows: TGTGCCAGCAAGCAGGGAATAGGGAATCAGCCCCAGCATTTT. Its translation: CASKQGIGNQPQHF.

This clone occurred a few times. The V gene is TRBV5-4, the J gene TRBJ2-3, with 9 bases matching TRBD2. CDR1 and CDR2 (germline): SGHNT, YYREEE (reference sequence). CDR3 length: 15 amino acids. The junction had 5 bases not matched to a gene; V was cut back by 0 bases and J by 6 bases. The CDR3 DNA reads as TGTGCCAGCAGCTTGGTTGCGGGAGGGTGGGATACGCAGTATTTT. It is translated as CASSLVAGGWDTQYF.

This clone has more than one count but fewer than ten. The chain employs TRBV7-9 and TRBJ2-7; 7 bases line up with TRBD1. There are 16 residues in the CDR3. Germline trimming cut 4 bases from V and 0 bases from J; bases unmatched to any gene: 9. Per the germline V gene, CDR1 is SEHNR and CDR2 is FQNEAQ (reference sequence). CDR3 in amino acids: CASSSIVGQSSYEQYF. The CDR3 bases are TGTGCCAGCAGCTCGATTGTGGGACAGAGCTCCTACGAGCAGTACTTC. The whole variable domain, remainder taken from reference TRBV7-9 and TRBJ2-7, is DTGVSQNPRHKITKRGQNVTFRCDPISEHNRLYWYRQTLGQGPEFLTYFQNEAQLEKSRLLSDRFSAERPKGSFSTLEIQRTEQGDSAMYLCASSSIVGQSSYEQYFGPGTRLTVT.